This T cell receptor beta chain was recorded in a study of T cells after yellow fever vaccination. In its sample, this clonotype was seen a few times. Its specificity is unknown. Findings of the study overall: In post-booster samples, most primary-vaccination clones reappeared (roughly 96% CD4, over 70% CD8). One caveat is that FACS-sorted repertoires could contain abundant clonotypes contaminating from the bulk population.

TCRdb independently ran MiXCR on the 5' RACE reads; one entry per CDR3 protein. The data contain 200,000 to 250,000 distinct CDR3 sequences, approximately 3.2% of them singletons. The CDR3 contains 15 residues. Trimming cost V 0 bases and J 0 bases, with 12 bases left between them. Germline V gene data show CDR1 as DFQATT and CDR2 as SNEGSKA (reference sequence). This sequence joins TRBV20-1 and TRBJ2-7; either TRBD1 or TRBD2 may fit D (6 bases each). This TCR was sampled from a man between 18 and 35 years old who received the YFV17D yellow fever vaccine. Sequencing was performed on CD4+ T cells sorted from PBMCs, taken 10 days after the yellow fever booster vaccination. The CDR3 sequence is CSARDPGGSSYEQYF. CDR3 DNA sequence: TGCAGTGCTAGAGATCCCGGGGGCTCCTCCTACGAGCAGTACTTC.